The rows below give T cell receptor beta chains drawn from one sample of a study of molecular identifiers for immune sequencing clone quantification. TCRdb re-derived calls from the PCR reads in MiXCR, one entry per CDR3 protein. This table has 75,000 to 95,000 distinct CDR3 sequences, approximately 23% appearing once. The sample comprised naive CD8+ T cells from blood, with Jurkat cell RNA spiked in. The source is a human donor in good health. Some libraries in this study had Jurkat cell RNA spiked in. CDR3s include the opening cysteine and the closing phenylalanine or tryptophan. D genes are given only for firm matches. The listing skips clone size in some rows; elsewhere it reads once, few, many or a size class.

clone_size | j_call | d_call | v_call | cdr3_nt | cdr3_aa
NA | TRBJ2-1 | NA | TRBV28 | TGTGCCAGCAGTTTTATGGGCAATGAGCAGTTCTTC | CASSFMGNEQFF
few | TRBJ2-7 | TRBD2 | TRBV27 | TGTGCCAGCAGTTTAAGGACTAGCGGGAGGGGGGACGCCTACGAGCAGTACTTC | CASSLRTSGRGDAYEQYF
many | TRBJ1-4 | NA | TRBV4-3 | TGCGCCAGCAGCCAAGATCTTCATGGGGATGAAAAACTGTTTTTT | CASSQDLHGDEKLFF
NA | TRBJ2-7 | NA | TRBV30 | TGTGCCTGGAGTGTAAAGGGAAGCTCCTACGAGCAGTACTTC | CAWSVKGSSYEQYF
few | TRBJ2-3 | TRBD2 | TRBV4-3 | TGCGCCAGCAGCAGTCGGACTAGCTTCCTCACAGATACGCAGTATTTT | CASSSRTSFLTDTQYF
many | TRBJ2-7 | NA | TRBV28 | TGTGCCAGCAGTAGGCGGGTCGATTTCTACGAGCAGTACTTC | CASSRRVDFYEQYF
few | TRBJ2-4 | NA | TRBV19 | TGTGCCAGTAGTATAGGGACGGGAAACATTCAGTACTTC | CASSIGTGNIQYF
NA | TRBJ2-1 | TRBD2 | TRBV6-4 | TGTGCCAGCAGTGATAGGGGACTAGCCGGTGAGCAGTTCTTC | CASSDRGLAGEQFF
NA | TRBJ2-7 | NA | TRBV19 | TGTGCCAGTAGCGCCGCACAGGGATCCTACGAGCAGTACTTC | CASSAAQGSYEQYF
NA | TRBJ2-2 | NA | TRBV18 | TGTGCCAGCTCACCGGGGACGGATACGAACACCGGGGAGCTGTTTTTT | CASSPGTDTNTGELFF
many | TRBJ2-3 | NA | TRBV7-9 | TGTGCCAGCAGCTTATGGGCTGAAGATACGCAGTATTTT | CASSLWAEDTQYF
few | TRBJ2-2 | NA | TRBV12-3/TRBV12-4 | TGTGCCAGCAGTCCACCCCCTTTGACCGGGGAGCTGTTTTTT | CASSPPPLTGELFF
many | TRBJ2-5 | NA | TRBV29-1 | TGCAGCGTTCCCGCGACAGCACGTCAAGAGACCCAGTACTTC | CSVPATARQETQYF
few | TRBJ2-3 | TRBD2 | TRBV30 | TGTGCCTGGAGCTTAGCGGGCACAGATGCGCAGTATTTT | CAWSLAGTDAQYF
NA | TRBJ2-3 | NA | TRBV19 | TGTGCCAGTACTGCGGTGGGTCTGATGGGGCAGTATTTT | CASTAVGLMGQYF
many | TRBJ2-3 | NA | TRBV7-6 | TGTGCCAGCAGCTTATCGGGGGGCACAGAAGATACGCAGTATTTT | CASSLSGGTEDTQYF
NA | TRBJ1-6 | NA | TRBV7-2 | TGTGCCAGCAGCTTACCAAGGCTTACAGGGTATCGTGACTATAATTCACCCATCCACTTT | CASSLPRLTGYRDYNSPIHF
NA | TRBJ1-2 | NA | TRBV14 | TGTGCCAGCAGCCAAGATTTTGCGGACACCGTTCCTAACTATGGCTACACCTTC | CASSQDFADTVPNYGYTF
NA | TRBJ1-2 | NA | TRBV4-3 | TGCGCCAGCAGCTACGGTCCAGAGGTCGACTATGGCTACACCTTC | CASSYGPEVDYGYTF
many | TRBJ1-5 | NA | TRBV7-9 | TGTGCCAGCAGCTTAGTAGGGGACCATCAGCCCCAGCATTTT | CASSLVGDHQPQHF
NA | TRBJ1-1 | NA | TRBV6-2/TRBV6-3 | TGTGCCAGCAGTCCAAACGCCCAGGGGATTCTGAACACTGGAGCTTTCTTT | CASSPNAQGILNTGAFF
NA | TRBJ1-5 | TRBD1 | TRBV6-2/TRBV6-3 | TGTGCCAGCAGCTACACAGGGGGAAGGGAGCCCCAGCATTTT | CASSYTGGREPQHF
NA | TRBJ2-3 | TRBD1 | TRBV11-3 | TGTGCCATCAGCAGGACAGGGGAGACAGATACGCAGTATTTT | CAISRTGETDTQYF
few | TRBJ2-7 | NA | TRBV5-1 | TGCGCCAGCCCCCGACGAGGGCGGGGCCCCTACGAGCAGTACTTC | CASPRRGRGPYEQYF
NA | TRBJ2-1 | TRBD2 | TRBV19 | TGTGCCAGTAGTGACCACTTAGCGGGGGGCTCCTACAATGAGCAGTTCTTC | CASSDHLAGGSYNEQFF
NA | TRBJ2-3 | TRBD2 | TRBV20-1 | TGCAACGCCGAGGAGCGGGAGGGCACAGATACGCAGTATTTT | CNAEEREGTDTQYF
few | TRBJ2-1 | NA | TRBV7-8 | TGTGCCAGCAGCTTACTTCTTGAGCAGTTCTTC | CASSLLLEQFF
many | TRBJ1-4 | NA | TRBV12-3/TRBV12-4 | TGTGCCAGCAGTTTGGGCCCACCAGTATCAACTAATGAAAAACTGTTTTTT | CASSLGPPVSTNEKLFF
many | TRBJ2-5 | TRBD2 | TRBV9 | TGTGCCAGCAGCGCAGACGGGAGGGTCCAAGAGACCCAGTACTTC | CASSADGRVQETQYF
few | TRBJ2-6 | NA | TRBV3-1 | TGTGCCAGCAGCCAAGAAGGTTACTCTGGGGCCAACGTCCTGACTTTC | CASSQEGYSGANVLTF
many | TRBJ2-3 | NA | TRBV12-3/TRBV12-4 | TGTGCCAGCAGTTTGGTCCCGCAGGTAGATACGCAGTATTTT | CASSLVPQVDTQYF
many | TRBJ2-2 | NA | TRBV29-1 | TGCAGCGTTGAAGATCAGTGGAACACCGGGGAGCTGTTTTTT | CSVEDQWNTGELFF
many | TRBJ2-2 | TRBD1 | TRBV6-1 | TGTGCCAGCAGTGAAACTGAGCTGGGACAGCGTAACACCGGGGAGCTGTTTTTT | CASSETELGQRNTGELFF
few | TRBJ1-2 | NA | TRBV6-6 | TGTGCCAGCAGTTACTCGAATCGTAGGCAGGGCTATGGCTACACCTTC | CASSYSNRRQGYGYTF
many | TRBJ2-2 | TRBD1 | TRBV19 | TGTGCCAGTAGTCCCAAGCCAGGGGGCAAGGACACCGGGGAGCTGTTTTTT | CASSPKPGGKDTGELFF
many | TRBJ2-7 | NA | TRBV20-1 | TGCAGTGCCGGGACCGGCTCCTACGAGCAGTACTTC | CSAGTGSYEQYF
NA | TRBJ2-5 | NA | TRBV5-3 | TGTGCCAGCAGCTACACCGGGATAAATCCAAAAGAGACCCAGTACTTC | CASSYTGINPKETQYF
many | TRBJ2-3 | NA | TRBV7-9 | TGTGCCAGCAGCTTACCCAAAGACAGGCCCCACGTGGATACGCAGTATTTT | CASSLPKDRPHVDTQYF
NA | TRBJ2-1 | NA | TRBV5-3 | TGTGCCAGCAGCCAGGACCCCTCTTCCTGCAATGAGCAGTTCTTC | CASSQDPSSCNEQFF
few | TRBJ1-6 | NA | TRBV14 | TGTGCCAGCAGCCAAGTAGTCTGGTATTCACCCCTCCACTTT | CASSQVVWYSPLHF
NA | TRBJ2-4 | TRBD2 | TRBV3-1 | TGTGCCAGCAGCCAAGAATTAGCTAGCGGGAGGAGGAAAAACATTCGGTACTTC | CASSQELASGRRKNIRYF
NA | TRBJ2-6 | NA | TRBV4-3 | TGCGCCAGCAGCCAAGATGCTATCTCTGGGGCCAACGTCCTGACTTTC | CASSQDAISGANVLTF
few | TRBJ2-5 | TRBD2 | TRBV2 | TGTGCCAGCAGTGAAAAGGGACTAGCGGGAGGGCCCCAAGAGACCCAGTACTTC | CASSEKGLAGGPQETQYF
NA | TRBJ2-1 | TRBD2 | TRBV6-2/TRBV6-3 | TGTGCCAGCAGTTACTGGAGCGGGGGGCCTGTCAATGAGCAGTTCTTC | CASSYWSGGPVNEQFF
NA | TRBJ2-5 | NA | TRBV11-2 | TGTGCCAGCAGCTCATGGGGACCCAAGCAAGAGACCCAGTACTTC | CASSSWGPKQETQYF
NA | TRBJ1-1 | TRBD1 | TRBV20-1 | TGCAGTGCTAGAGACATACAGGGGATCGCTGAAGCTTTCTTT | CSARDIQGIAEAFF